This paragraph covers one T cell receptor beta chain sequence. Treatment specified: oral pan-JAK inhibitor, 5-10 mg twice daily. This entry comes from a study of CD8+ T cells in alopecia areata. Extraction and reverse transcription of RNA yielded cDNA as the sequencing template. Repertoires were generated with immunoSEQ multiplex PCR, while TCRdb's copy carries only in-frame clones and drops some. This table has about 220,000 clones, under 75% appearing once. This sequence originates from a human donor with alopecia areata. This specimen was CD4+ T cells sorted from blood, taken at week 4, from a patient treated with tofacitinib.

CDR3 sequence reads: CASSPIGTEAFF. The CDR3 DNA reads TGTGCCAGCAGTCCCATAGGCACTGAAGCTTTCTTT. This chain joins TRBV6-6 and TRBJ1-1; D gene uncertain. CDR3 size: 12 residues. Trimming cost V 5 bases and J 4 bases, with 8 bases left between them. Germline lookup yields CDR1 MNHNY and CDR2 SVGAGI (reference sequence).